The 7 T cell receptor beta chains presented below share a single source sample, sequenced in a study of metastatic and nonmetastatic thyroid tumors. Nobody among the patients had been given any treatment before thyroid surgery. TCRdb re-called clones via MiXCR from the PCR reads. The sample records about 53,000 clones, more than 20% being singletons. The sequenced material came from blood. These receptors were taken from a female donor with papillary thyroid cancer or a benign thyroid nodule (not recorded which). Some clones in this sample may be carry-over from other donors' samples.

For this clone: Germline and junction disagree at one end, which may indicate a read error. This chain joins TRBV20-1 and TRBJ2-1; no clear D. CDR3 length: 12 residues. From germline, CDR1 is DFQATT and CDR2 SNEGSKA (reference sequence). CDR3 sequence reads: CSARTYYVEHFF. In DNA, the CDR3 is TGCAGTGCCCGTACATACTACGTGGAGCATTTCTTC.

This clone was observed a handful of times. A much larger clone lies a single base off, so this may be a read error. The rearrangement joins TRBV6-1 to TRBJ1-1, with no clear D. The length of the CDR3 is 14 residues. Trimming removed 4 bases at V and 10 bases at J, with 19 bases between. Germline loops: CDR1 MNHNS, CDR2 SASEGT. The CDR3 loop reads CASSVTGTGIGAFF. The CDR3 DNA reads as TGTGCCAGCAGTGTCACGGGTACCGGAATTGGAGCTTTCTTT.

This clone was detected ten times or more. This chain links TRBV28 with TRBJ2-7; D remains unclear. V was clipped by 6 bases and J by 0 bases, with 9 bases between them. The CDR3 runs to 13 residues. Looked up from germline, CDR1 is MDHEN and CDR2 is SYDVKM. As DNA, the CDR3 is TGTGCCAGCAGCTCCTCCCCCTCCTACGAGCAGTACTTC. It is translated as CASSSSPSYEQYF. Full variable domain (rest looked up from reference TRBV28 and TRBJ2-7): DVKVTQSSRYLVKRTGEKVFLECVQDMDHENMFWYRQDPGLGLRLIYFSYDVKMKEKGDIPEGYSVSREKKERFSLILESASTNQTSMYLCASSSSPSYEQYFGPGTRLTVT.

A remark on this clone: A much larger clone lies one base from this, so it may be a read error. The CDR3 nucleotides are TGTGCCATCAGTGAGTCAAGTGCCGGGAACACTGAAGCTTTCTTT. Translated: CAISESSAGNTEAFF. This sequence joins TRBV10-3 and TRBJ1-1; D uncertain. With 0 bases removed from V and 1 base from J, the gap between germline ends came to 9 bases. Germline CDR1 is ENHRY and CDR2 is SYGVKD. The CDR3 is 15 amino acids.

The chain joins TRBV5-3 to TRBJ2-3; D is uncertain. TRBV5-3 is reported as an ORF; its role is uncertain. Between the trimmed V and J ends, which lost 8 bases and 6 bases, there was a span of 22 bases. The CDR3 has 15 amino acids. This CDR3 reads CASISQTVGMDTQYF. Here the CDR3 DNA reads TGTGCCAGTATCTCGCAAACAGTGGGCATGGATACGCAGTATTTT.

The sample holds many counts of this clone. The chain links TRBV10-3 to TRBJ2-4, with TRBD2 matching 7 bases. CDR1 is ENHRY, CDR2 SYGVKD, per germline. The CDR3 has 15 amino acids. V lost 2 bases to trimming and J lost 3 bases; unmatched junction nucleotides: 4. For the CDR3, the DNA is TGTGCCATCAGTGAGGTTGGCGGGAGCAAAAACATTCAGTACTTC. Amino acids: CAISEVGGSKNIQYF.

In its sample, this clone was seen a few times. Since a much larger clone is just one base distant, this may be a read error. Distinct nucleotide sequences in the sample also encode this CDR3. The CDR3 region has the DNA TGTGCTAGCAGATTTGAGACTGAAGCTTTCTTT. Amino acid sequence: CASRFETEAFF. V usage is TRBV2 and J usage is TRBJ1-1; no clear D. The CDR3 totals 11 residues. Germline-derived CDR1 and CDR2 are SNHLY and FYNNEI.